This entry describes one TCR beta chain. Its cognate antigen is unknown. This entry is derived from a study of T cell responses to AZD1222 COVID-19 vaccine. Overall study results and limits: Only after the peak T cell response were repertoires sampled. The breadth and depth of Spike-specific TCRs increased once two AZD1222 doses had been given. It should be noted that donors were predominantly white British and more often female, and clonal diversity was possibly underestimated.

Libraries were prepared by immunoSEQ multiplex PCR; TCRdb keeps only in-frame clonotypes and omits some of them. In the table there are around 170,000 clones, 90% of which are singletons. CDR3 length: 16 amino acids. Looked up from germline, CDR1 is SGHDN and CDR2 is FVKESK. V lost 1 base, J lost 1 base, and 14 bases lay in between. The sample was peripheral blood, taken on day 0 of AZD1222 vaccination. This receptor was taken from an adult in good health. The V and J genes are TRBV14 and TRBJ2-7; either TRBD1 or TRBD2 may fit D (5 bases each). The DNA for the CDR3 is TGTGCCAGCAGCCAAGTGTGGGGGACGCATTCCTACGAGCAGTACTTC. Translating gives CASSQVWGTHSYEQYF. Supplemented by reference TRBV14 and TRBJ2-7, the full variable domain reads EAGVTQFPSHSVIEKGQTVTLRCDPISGHDNLYWYRRVMGKEIKFLLHFVKESKQDESGMPNNRFLAERTGGTYSTLKVQPAELEDSGVYFCASSQVWGTHSYEQYFGPGTRLTVT.